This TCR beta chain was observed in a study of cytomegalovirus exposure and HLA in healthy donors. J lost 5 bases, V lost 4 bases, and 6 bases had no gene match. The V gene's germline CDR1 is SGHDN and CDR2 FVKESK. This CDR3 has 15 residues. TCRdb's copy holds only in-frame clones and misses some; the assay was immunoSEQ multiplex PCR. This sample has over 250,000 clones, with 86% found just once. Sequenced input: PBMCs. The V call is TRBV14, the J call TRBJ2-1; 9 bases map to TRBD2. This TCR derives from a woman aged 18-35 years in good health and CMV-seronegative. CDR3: CASSPRSGGNNEQFF. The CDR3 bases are TGTGCCAGCAGCCCTCGGAGCGGGGGGAACAATGAGCAGTTCTTC.